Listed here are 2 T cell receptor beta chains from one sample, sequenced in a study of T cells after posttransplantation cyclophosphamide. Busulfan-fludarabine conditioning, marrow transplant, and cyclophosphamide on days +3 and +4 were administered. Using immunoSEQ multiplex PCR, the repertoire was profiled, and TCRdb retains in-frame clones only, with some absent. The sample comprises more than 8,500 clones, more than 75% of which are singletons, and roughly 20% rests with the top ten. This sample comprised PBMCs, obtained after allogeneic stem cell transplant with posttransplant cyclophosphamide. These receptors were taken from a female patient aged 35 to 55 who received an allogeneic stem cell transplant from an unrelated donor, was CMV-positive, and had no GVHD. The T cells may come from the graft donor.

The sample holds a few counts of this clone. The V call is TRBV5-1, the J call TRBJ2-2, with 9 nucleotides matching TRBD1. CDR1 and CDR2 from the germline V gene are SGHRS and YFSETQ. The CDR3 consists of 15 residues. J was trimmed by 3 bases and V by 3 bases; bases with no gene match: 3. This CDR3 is CASSSGTGHTGELFF. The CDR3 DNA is TGCGCCAGCAGCTCCGGGACAGGGCACACCGGGGAGCTGTTTTTT. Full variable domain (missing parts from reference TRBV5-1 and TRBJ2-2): KAGVTQTPRYLIKTRGQQVTLSCSPISGHRSVSWYQQTPGQGLQFLFEYFSETQRNKGNFPGRFSGRQFSNSRSEMNVSTLELGDSALYLCASSSGTGHTGELFFGEGSRLTVL.

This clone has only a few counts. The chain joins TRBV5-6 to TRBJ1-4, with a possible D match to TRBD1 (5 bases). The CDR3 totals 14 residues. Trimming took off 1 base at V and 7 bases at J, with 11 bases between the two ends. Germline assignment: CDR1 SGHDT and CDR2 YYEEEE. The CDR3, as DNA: TGTGCCAGCAGCTTGTACGGAGGGACTGAAAAACTGTTTTTT. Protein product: CASSLYGGTEKLFF.